This T cell receptor (beta chain) was identified in a study of blood T cell repertoires in COVID-19. Study overall: Nucleic acid was either cDNA or gDNA, and it came from T cells, B-cell-depleted T cells, or PBMCs.

Assay used: immunoSEQ multiplex PCR; TCRdb lists only in-frame clones, some missing. Counted here are fewer than 500,000 clones, 70% to 90% occurring once; the ten biggest clones make up more than 0.9%. V shed 1 base, J shed 5 bases, and the junction held 2 bases outside the gene matches. This CDR3 contains 14 residues. Germline CDR1 LNHDA, CDR2 SQIVND (reference sequence). The sample was PBMCs or T cells enriched from blood (not recorded which). The chain uses TRBV19 and TRBJ2-1, with 7 bases matching TRBD2. This receptor was obtained from a woman aged 25 to 45 with acute COVID-19. CDR3 in DNA: TGTGCCAGTAGTATAGTGGGAGGGGACAATGAGCAGTTCTTC. This codes for CASSIVGGDNEQFF.